The entry that follows covers one T cell receptor beta chain sequence. These data are taken from a study of blood T cell repertoires in COVID-19. Overall study: Researchers got acute and convalescent COVID-19 samples from the United States, Italy and Spain. PBMCs, B-cell-depleted T cells, or T cells were the source of the cDNA or gDNA that made up the material.

As handled by the study authors: Reference gene primer amplification in the assay estimated nucleated cell counts. Generated by immunoSEQ multiplex PCR, the TCRdb table keeps only in-frame clones and is missing some. V and J calls and clone size are as listed in that table; D and trimming were resolved from the DNA. The repertoire holds 150,000 to 200,000 clones, with roughly 75% as singletons. Germline V gene sequence: CDR1 SGHNT, CDR2 YYREEE (reference sequence). The CDR3 length is 15 residues. Trimming cost V 3 bases and J 2 bases; bases outside gene matches: 6. The sequence came from a man in his 70s with active or convalescent COVID-19. The sample was peripheral blood. This chain links TRBV5-4 with TRBJ2-7, with 9 positions matching TRBD2. For the CDR3, the DNA is TGTGCCAGCAGCTCCGGGACTAGCCTTACCTACGAGCAGTACTTC. It encodes CASSSGTSLTYEQYF.